The T cell receptor beta chain under discussion was sequenced for a study of cytomegalovirus exposure and HLA in healthy donors. Whole-study findings and limits: Previously analyzed data showed that most TCR beta V segments were productive at a frequency of about 87% or about 30%. When a later analysis was performed, an Asian-associated ancestry cluster reportedly had fewer N-insertions than the roughly 640-donor mean.

Unrecorded immune exposures were likely, despite nominal health at sampling. The PCR had 60 Vbeta and 13 Jbeta primers. The table came from immunoSEQ multiplex PCR; TCRdb's copy has only in-frame clones and leaves some out. The sample yields about 140,000 clones, less than 80% seen once. The CDR3 totals 16 residues. J lost 2 bases, V lost 7 bases, and 9 bases had no gene match. Germline-derived CDR1 and CDR2 are MGHRA and YSYEKL. On this clone: The antigen is unknown.

The V and J genes are TRBV4-1 and TRBJ1-1; 11 bases map to TRBD1. This clonotype originated in a woman aged 45-65 years in good health and CMV-seropositive. Sample: PBMCs. CDR3 loop: CASKPGTGGINTEAFF. The CDR3 DNA follows: TGCGCCAGCAAGCCCGGGACAGGGGGGATCAACACTGAAGCTTTCTTT.